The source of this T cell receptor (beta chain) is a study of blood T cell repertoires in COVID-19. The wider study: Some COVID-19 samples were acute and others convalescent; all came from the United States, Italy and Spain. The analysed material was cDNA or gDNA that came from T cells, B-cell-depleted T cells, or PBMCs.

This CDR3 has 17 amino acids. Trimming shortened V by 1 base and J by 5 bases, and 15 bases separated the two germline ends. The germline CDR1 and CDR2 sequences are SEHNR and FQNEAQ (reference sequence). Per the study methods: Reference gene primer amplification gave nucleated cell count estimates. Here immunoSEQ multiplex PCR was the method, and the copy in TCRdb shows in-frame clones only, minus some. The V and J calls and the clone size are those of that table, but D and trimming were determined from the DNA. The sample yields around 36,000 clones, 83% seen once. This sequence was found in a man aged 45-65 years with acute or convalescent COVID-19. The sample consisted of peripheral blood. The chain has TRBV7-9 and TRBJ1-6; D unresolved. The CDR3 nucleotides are TGTGCCAGCAGCTTAGACGGGTGGTCACCCAATAATTCACCCCTCCACTTT. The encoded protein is CASSLDGWSPNNSPLHF.